This T cell receptor (beta chain) is from a study of blood T cells in healthy people across ages. Looking at the study overall: Per every two T cells, about one barcoded beta molecule was captured by template switching. Whole-study findings and limits: Older individuals had lower TCR beta diversity per million T cells (the decline was roughly linear). CMV status of donors was unknown, possibly confounding expanded clonotype changes.

Details on this clonotype: Antigen unknown. A read error is possible here, since a much larger clone lies one base away.

Each sample provided at least 5 micrograms of extracted total RNA. Trimming shortened V by 4 bases and J by 2 bases, and 14 bases separated the two germline ends. The CDR3 is 15 amino acids. The germline V gene has CDR1 MGHDK and CDR2 SYGVNS. For the second PCR, which ran for about 6 to 12 cycles, a sample-barcoded 5' primer and a J-beta primer mix were used. TCRdb processed the 5' RACE reads anew with MiXCR; each CDR3 protein has one entry. The sample shows around 1,900,000 distinct CDR3 sequences, approximately 39% of them seen only once. The rearrangement joins TRBV25-1 to TRBJ2-5, with D uncertain. Specimen: blood. The TCR comes from a human donor in good health. The CDR3 region is CASSAGLGSQETQYF. The CDR3 bases are TGTGCCAGCAGTGCCGGGCTCGGTTCTCAAGAGACCCAGTACTTC.